This T cell receptor beta chain was retrieved from a study of blood T cell repertoires in COVID-19. Sequencing was performed with immunoSEQ multiplex PCR; in TCRdb, only in-frame clones are kept and a portion is missing. Of roughly 250,000 clones in the sample, approximately 84% were seen once. Participant-reported clinical history was the basis for cohort assignment. The germline V gene encodes CDR1 SGHDT and CDR2 YYEEEE. The J segment lost 10 bases and the V segment lost 4 bases, leaving 8 bases of the junction unmatched. The CDR3 contains 14 residues. This chain joins TRBV5-6 and TRBJ2-1, with 10 bases fitting TRBD2. This receptor was identified in a woman between 40 and 50 years old with acute COVID-19. The sample comprised PBMCs or T cells enriched from blood (not recorded which). The CDR3 loop is CASSGGLANDEQFF. The CDR3 coding sequence is TGTGCCAGCAGCGGGGGACTAGCGAACGACGAGCAGTTCTTC.